These 29 T cell receptor beta chains were sequenced from one sample in a study of blood T cell repertoires in COVID-19. Sequencing used immunoSEQ multiplex PCR; TCRdb keeps in-frame clones, though not all of them. The sample includes about 250,000 clones, 75% to 85% of them seen just once. Sequencing was done on a sample of peripheral blood. These receptors all stem from a man in his fifties or sixties with active or convalescent COVID-19.

The chain uses TRBV19 and TRBJ2-2, with 9 positions matching TRBD2. V lost 4 bases to trimming and J lost 6 bases; unmatched junction nucleotides: 9. This CDR3 is built from 16 residues. The germline gives CDR1 LNHDA, CDR2 SQIVND (reference sequence). The chain's CDR3 is CASSTRTSVTAGELFF. The CDR3 coding sequence is TGTGCCAGTAGTACCCGGACTAGCGTCACAGCCGGGGAGCTGTTTTTT.

The CDR3: CASGRDSFSYEQYF. DNA of the CDR3: TGTGCCAGCGGTAGGGACAGCTTCTCCTACGAGCAGTACTTC. J is TRBJ2-7 and V is TRBV7-8; 7 bases are a match to TRBD1. There are 14 residues in the CDR3. Germline values: CDR1 SGHVS, CDR2 FQNEAQ. V shed 8 bases, J shed 0 bases, and the junction held 7 bases outside the gene matches.

The chain couples TRBV7-9 to TRBJ1-1; D unresolved. Between the trimmed V and J ends, which lost 1 base and 5 bases, there was a span of 14 bases. The CDR3 is 15 residues long. Germline V gene lookup returns CDR1 SEHNR and CDR2 FQNEAQ (reference sequence). The CDR3 sequence: CASSLGQPGRTEAFF. The CDR3 bases are TGTGCCAGCAGCTTAGGTCAGCCCGGGAGGACTGAAGCTTTCTTT. Full variable domain (outside the CDR3, taken from reference TRBV7-9 and TRBJ1-1): DTGVSQNPRHKITKRGQNVTFRCDPISEHNRLYWYRQTLGQGPEFLTYFQNEAQLEKSRLLSDRFSAERPKGSFSTLEIQRTEQGDSAMYLCASSLGQPGRTEAFFGQGTRLTVV.

The CDR3 coding sequence is TGCGCCAGCAGCCAGTACCGGGACACGGAATCCTACGAGCAGTACTTC. This encodes CASSQYRDTESYEQYF. This chain uses TRBV4-1 with TRBJ2-7; tentative D call: TRBD1 (6 bases). The CDR3 spans 16 residues. Germline V gene data show CDR1 as MGHRA and CDR2 as YSYEKL. The V end lost 3 bases, the J end lost 1 base, and 16 bases lay between the germline ends.

This clone was observed at least ten times. CDR3 coding DNA: TGTGCCAGCAGCTTAGGAGCGGGAGGCGGGGAGCTGTTTTTT. Translated, it gives CASSLGAGGGELFF. This chain links TRBV7-3 with TRBJ2-2; 9 positions match TRBD2. V lost 2 bases and J lost 7; bases outside the gene matches: 2. From germline, CDR1 is SGHTA and CDR2 FQGTGA. CDR3 size: 14 residues.

The chain employs TRBV7-9 and TRBJ2-3; no clear D gene. Trimming took off 5 bases at V and 1 base at J, with 13 bases between the two ends. This CDR3 comprises 15 residues. The germline CDR1 and CDR2 sequences are SEHNR and FQNEAQ (reference sequence). CDR3 loop: CASSQPLTGTDTQYF. The DNA of the CDR3 is TGTGCCAGCAGCCAACCCCTCACTGGCACAGATACGCAGTATTTT.

Comments on this clone: The same CDR3 is also encoded by other DNA sequences in this sample. This chain connects TRBV7-9 to TRBJ2-5; the match to TRBD2 covers 11 bases. This CDR3 region has 15 residues. Germline CDR1 SEHNR, CDR2 FQNEAQ (reference sequence). J lost 2 bases, V lost 4 bases, and 3 bases had no gene match. CDR3 amino acids: CASSSLAGGQETQYF. CDR3 nucleotide sequence: TGTGCCAGCAGCTCATTAGCGGGAGGGCAAGAGACCCAGTACTTC.

The chain links TRBV7-2 to TRBJ2-7; TRBD1 matches 7 bases. V was clipped by 5 bases and J by 3 bases; unmatched bases: 4. Per the germline V gene, CDR1 is SGHTA and CDR2 is FQGNSA. The CDR3 contains 13 residues. CDR3 DNA sequence: TGTGCCAGCAGCCAGGGGGTAGGCTACGAGCAGTACTTC. Its protein is CASSQGVGYEQYF.

The chain employs TRBV7-6 and TRBJ2-1, with D possibly matching TRBD2 (5 bases). There are 13 residues in the CDR3. V lost 5 bases, J lost 7 bases, and 12 bases lay in between. CDR1 is SGHVS and CDR2 is FNYEAQ in the germline V gene. As DNA, the CDR3 is TGTGCCAGCAGCCTGCTCCCGGGGAATGAGCAGTTCTTC. This translates into CASSLLPGNEQFF.

Written as DNA, the CDR3 is TGTGCCAGCAGTGCCCCGGGGGAGACCCAGTACTTC. Its translation: CASSAPGETQYF. The rearrangement joins TRBV12-3 or TRBV12-4 to TRBJ2-5; tentatively, D is TRBD2 (5 bases). V was trimmed by 5 bases and J by 5 bases, leaving 9 bases between them. This CDR3 has 12 residues.

The chain joins TRBV2 to TRBJ2-7; a weak D match, TRBD1 (5 bases). This CDR3 comprises 14 residues. Looked up from germline, CDR1 is SNHLY and CDR2 is FYNNEI. The V gene lost 7 bases and the J gene lost 1 base, with 14 bases spanning the gap. The CDR3 region is CASTPQGSSYEQYF. DNA for the CDR3: TGTGCCAGCACCCCCCAGGGTTCTTCCTACGAGCAGTACTTC. The entire variable domain, with the rest obtained from reference TRBV2 and TRBJ2-7, is as follows: EPEVTQTPSHQVTQMGQEVILRCVPISNHLYFYWYRQILGQKVEFLVSFYNNEISEKSEIFDDQFSVERPDGSNFTLKIRSTKLEDSAMYFCASTPQGSSYEQYFGPGTRLTVT.

This clone came up a few times. The genes are TRBV10-1 and TRBJ1-6; D is undetermined. The germline gives CDR1 WNHNN, CDR2 SYGVQD (reference sequence). The length of the CDR3 is 12 residues. V was cut by 3 bases and J by 7 bases, with 4 bases left in between. The CDR3 loop is CASSDPNSPLHF. The CDR3 DNA reads TGCGCCAGCAGTGATCCGAATTCACCCCTCCACTTT.

The CDR3 here is CASSPGQTSTDTQYF. The CDR3 region has the DNA TGTGCCAGCAGCCCCGGACAAACCAGCACAGATACGCAGTATTTT. V gene TRBV3-1 (or the pseudogene TRBV3-2) combines with J gene TRBJ2-3; a possible D gene is TRBD1 (5 bases). From germline, CDR1 is LGHDT and CDR2 YNNKEL (reference sequence). Trimming took off 4 bases at V and 0 bases at J, with 11 bases between the two ends. The CDR3 has 15 amino acids.

This clone was seen a few times. The chain links TRBV7-9 to TRBJ2-1, with TRBD2 matching 8 bases. V was clipped by 5 bases and J by 8 bases; unmatched bases: 14. CDR3 length equals 16 residues. Germline V gene sequence: CDR1 SEHNR, CDR2 FQNEAQ (reference sequence). Written as DNA, the CDR3 is TGTGCCAGCAGCGGTCAGAGCGGGAGCATCACCCATGAGCAGTTCTTC. This codes for CASSGQSGSITHEQFF.

V usage is TRBV29-1 and J usage is TRBJ1-1; 9 nucleotides align to TRBD1. The CDR3 sequence is 14 residues long. Losses at the gene ends were 7 bases for V and 4 bases for J; bases not matched to a gene: 10. CDR1 is SQVTM and CDR2 is ANQGSEA in the germline V gene. The CDR3 spells CSAILTGGFTEAFF. CDR3 in DNA: TGCAGCGCAATACTAACAGGGGGCTTCACTGAAGCTTTCTTT.

The J gene is TRBJ2-1, the V gene TRBV10-3; TRBD2 aligns across 11 bases. CDR1 is ENHRY and CDR2 is SYGVKD in the germline V gene. CDR3 length: 13 residues. Trimming removed 10 bases from V and 5 bases from J; junction bases left unmatched: 4. CDR3 residues: CATTSGSDNEQFF. Written as DNA, the CDR3 is TGTGCCACCACTAGCGGGAGTGACAATGAGCAGTTCTTC.

The chain links TRBV30 to TRBJ1-1; TRBD1 aligns across 7 bases. J was trimmed by 1 base and V by 4 bases; bases with no gene match: 6. This CDR3 comprises 14 residues. Germline CDR1 GTSNPN, CDR2 SVGIG (reference sequence). Written as DNA, the CDR3 is TGTGCCTGGAACCCCGGGACAGAGAACACTGAAGCTTTCTTT. Protein sequence: CAWNPGTENTEAFF. Full variable domain (remainder filled in from reference TRBV30 and TRBJ1-1): SQTIHQWPATLVQPVGSPLSLECTVEGTSNPNLYWYRQAAGRGLQLLFYSVGIGQISSEVPQNLSASRPQDRQFILSSKKLLLSDSGFYLCAWNPGTENTEAFFGQGTRLTVV.

J is TRBJ1-3 and V is TRBV28; D might be TRBD1 (5 bases). This CDR3 has 15 residues. The germline V gene has CDR1 MDHEN and CDR2 SYDVKM. V lost 5 bases to trimming and J lost 2 bases, with 13 bases between them. CDR3 coding DNA: TGTGCCAGCAGTGCCGGAGGGGCAGCTGGAAACACCATATATTTT. Its protein product is CASSAGGAAGNTIYF.

The V and J genes are TRBV28 and TRBJ2-2; 7 bases align to TRBD1. CDR1 is MDHEN, CDR2 SYDVKM, per germline. The J segment lost 9 bases and the V segment lost 3 bases, leaving 10 bases of the junction unmatched. The CDR3 is 15 amino acids. For the CDR3, the DNA is TGTGCCAGCAGTTTTGGGGACAGAGACTCCCGGGAGCTGTTTTTT. This sequence encodes CASSFGDRDSRELFF.

The chain links TRBV30 to TRBJ2-1, with a tentative D call TRBD2 (6 bases). Between the trimmed V and J ends, which lost 0 bases and 15 bases, there was a span of 12 bases. The CDR3 is 11 amino acids. Germline CDR1 reads GTSNPN; CDR2 reads SVGIG (reference sequence). The DNA for the CDR3 is TGTGCCTGGAGTGTACGGGAGTTACCGTTCTTC. Protein: CAWSVRELPFF.

The rearrangement joins TRBV9 to TRBJ2-7; D is possibly TRBD1 (5 bases). CDR3 size: 15 residues. Trimming left V 0 bases short and J 0 bases short, with 10 bases between. Germline V gene sequence: CDR1 SGDLS, CDR2 YYNGEE. CDR3 amino acids: CASSVDPTASYEQYF. CDR3 coding DNA: TGTGCCAGCAGCGTAGATCCGACAGCCTCCTACGAGCAGTACTTC.

This chain links TRBV27 with TRBJ2-1, with 13 bases lining up with TRBD2. The CDR3 has 17 amino acids. In germline, CDR1 is MNHEY, CDR2 SMNVEV (reference sequence). Trimming took 6 bases from V and 3 from J; bases not matched to a gene: 8. For the CDR3, the DNA is TGTGCCAGCAGCCTGAGACGACTAGCGGGAGGCTACAATGAGCAGTTCTTC. Translated, it gives CASSLRRLAGGYNEQFF.

The rearrangement joins TRBV28 to TRBJ2-5; D remains unclear. V lost 6 bases, J lost 4 bases, and 9 bases lay in between. The CDR3 spans 12 residues. Germline CDR1 reads MDHEN; CDR2 reads SYDVKM. The CDR3 DNA reads as TGTGCCAGCAGCTCCCTAACAGAGACCCAGTACTTC. Its translation: CASSSLTETQYF.

This chain connects TRBV5-6 to TRBJ2-1; 13 bases are a match to TRBD2. The junction had 5 bases not matched to a gene; V was cut back by 4 bases and J by 4 bases. Germline CDR1 and CDR2: SGHDT and YYEEEE. CDR3 length: 16 amino acids. DNA for the CDR3: TGTGCCAGCAGCACCCCGGGACTAGCGGGGTACAATGAGCAGTTCTTC. This encodes CASSTPGLAGYNEQFF.

The rearrangement joins TRBV30 to TRBJ1-1; weak D call: TRBD1 (5 bases). V was pared by 7 bases and J by 11 bases, with 20 bases between. Germline V gene lookup returns CDR1 GTSNPN and CDR2 SVGIG (reference sequence). The CDR3 sequence is 12 residues long. CDR3: CAYTPTVFSAFF. CDR3 DNA: TGTGCCTACACTCCGACAGTTTTCTCGGCTTTCTTT.

The chain uses TRBV10-1 and TRBJ1-2; TRBD1 matches at 7 bases. CDR1 and CDR2 from the germline V gene are WNHNN and SYGVQD (reference sequence). The CDR3 is 11 residues long. Trimming at V came to 10 bases and at J to 7 bases, leaving 6 bases not matched to a gene. The CDR3 reads CAISQGTGYTF. The CDR3 region has the DNA TGCGCCATCTCACAGGGGACTGGCTACACCTTC.

The gene calls are TRBV11-2 and TRBJ2-1, with TRBD2 matching 8 bases. The germline V gene has CDR1 SGHAT and CDR2 FQNNGV. The J segment lost 8 bases and the V segment lost 1 base, leaving 7 bases of the junction unmatched. The CDR3 loop spans 15 amino acids. CDR3 protein: CASSLVREAFDEQFF. The CDR3 bases are TGTGCCAGCAGCTTAGTGCGGGAGGCGTTCGATGAGCAGTTCTTC.

This chain connects TRBV6-5 to TRBJ1-1; possibly TRBD1 for D (5 bases). The CDR3 runs 14 residues. The germline gives CDR1 MNHEY, CDR2 SVGAGI. Trimming pared 6 bases from V and 4 bases from J, leaving 15 bases between. CDR3 in amino acids: CASSLGLRSTEAFF. Here the CDR3 DNA reads TGTGCCAGCAGCTTGGGACTGAGAAGCACTGAAGCTTTCTTT.

This clone came up a few times. The J gene is TRBJ1-1, the V gene TRBV5-1, with 9 bases identical to TRBD1. Germline CDR1 and CDR2: SGHRS and YFSETQ. V trimming: 3 bases; J trimming: 2 bases; junction bases outside the gene matches: 2. There are 14 residues in the CDR3. The CDR3 DNA follows: TGCGCCAGCAGCTGGGGACAGGGAAACACTGAAGCTTTCTTT. Translated: CASSWGQGNTEAFF.